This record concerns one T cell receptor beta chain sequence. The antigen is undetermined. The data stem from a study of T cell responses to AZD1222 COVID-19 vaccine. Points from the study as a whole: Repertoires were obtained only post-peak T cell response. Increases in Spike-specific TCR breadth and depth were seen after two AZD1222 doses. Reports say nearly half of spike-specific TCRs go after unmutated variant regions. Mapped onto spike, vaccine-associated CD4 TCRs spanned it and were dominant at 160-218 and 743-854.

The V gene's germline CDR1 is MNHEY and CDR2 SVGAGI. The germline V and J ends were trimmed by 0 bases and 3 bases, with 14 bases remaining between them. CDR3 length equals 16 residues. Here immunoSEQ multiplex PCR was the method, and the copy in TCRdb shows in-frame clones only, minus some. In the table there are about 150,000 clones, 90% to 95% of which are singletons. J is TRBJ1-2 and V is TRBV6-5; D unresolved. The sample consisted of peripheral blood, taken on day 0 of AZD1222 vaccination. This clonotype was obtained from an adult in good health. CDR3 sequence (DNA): TGTGCCAGCAGTTACTCGGAGACCCCCGGAGACTATGGCTACACCTTC. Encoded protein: CASSYSETPGDYGYTF.